This entry describes one T cell receptor (beta chain). The antigen is not known. Germline V gives CDR1 MNHNS, CDR2 SASEGT. This CDR3 spans 12 amino acids. Trimming left V 10 bases short and J 1 base short, with 7 bases between. This sample is drawn from a study of shared clonotypes between healthy human individuals. The study, taken as a whole, reports: An effect of sequencing depth on clonotype sharing among donors was expected. Generation probability values for non-shared clonotypes were lower than those for clonotypes shared by all four donors.

Replicate PCRs for sorted subsets used around 200 ng DNA; this equaled 33,000 or so T cell genomes. Sequencing used immunoSEQ multiplex PCR; TCRdb keeps in-frame clones, though not all of them. The sample lists 2 million to 2.5 million clones, under 95% seen once, with 0.3% to 0.45% in the top ten. The rearrangement joins TRBV6-1 to TRBJ2-2; a weak D match, TRBD2 (5 bases). This clonotype originated in a man between 18 and 35 years old in good health. Some clones in this sample may be carry-over from other donors' samples. Sequencing input: naive CD4+ T cells from PBMCs. Subset noted: CD45RA+ positively selected. CDR3 DNA sequence: TGTGCCATTACTAGGAACACCGGGGAGCTGTTTTTT. Its protein product is CAITRNTGELFF.